What follows describes a single TCR beta chain. Its antigen remains unidentified. CDR1 is SQVTM and CDR2 is ANQGSEA in the germline V gene. Deletions cut 4 bases from V and 2 bases from J, with 15 bases between. This CDR3 has 14 amino acids. The data belong to a study of T-cell memory formation after mild COVID-19. The study, taken as a whole, reports: A subset of responding clones appeared in pre-infection memory, suggesting cross-reactive memory joined. Chiefly within CM and EM were the contracting CD4+ clones; CD8+ ones were within EMRA.

5'RACE primed at constant segments yielded TCR alpha and TCR beta cDNA libraries bearing sample barcodes and UMIs. One entry per CDR3 protein results from TCRdb running MiXCR on the 5' RACE reads. The sample yields around 110,000 distinct CDR3 sequences, over 10% seen once. The sample taken for sequencing was PBMCs or a T cell subset sorted from them (not recorded which). V and J are TRBV29-1 and TRBJ2-7; D tentatively fits TRBD1 or TRBD2 (5 bases each). The receptor was isolated from an adult woman who had mild COVID-19 (a few samples of this study predate the infection). Cell type and time point are not known. The CDR3 DNA is TGCAGCGTTGTGCTAGGGACCAATACCTACGAGCAGTACTTC. This encodes CSVVLGTNTYEQYF.